The 4 T cell receptor beta chains listed next were all sequenced from one sample in a study of blood T cell repertoires in COVID-19. The table came from immunoSEQ multiplex PCR; TCRdb's copy has only in-frame clones and leaves some out. This table has about 140,000 clones, around 83% appearing once. Sequenced input: peripheral blood. Receptors originate from a woman between 55 and 75 years old with acute or convalescent COVID-19.

The chain combines TRBV5-1 with TRBJ1-4; possible D gene TRBD1, 6 bases. CDR3 length equals 15 residues. CDR1 and CDR2 from the germline V gene are SGHRS and YFSETQ. Trimming left V 8 bases short and J 7 bases short, with 21 bases between. CDR3 loop: CASTIGRGAGEKLFF. The DNA for the CDR3 is TGCGCCAGTACGATCGGGAGGGGGGCAGGTGAAAAACTGTTTTTT.

V and J are TRBV5-1 and TRBJ2-1, with D perhaps TRBD1 (6 bases). The germline CDR1 and CDR2 sequences are SGHRS and YFSETQ. The CDR3 has 15 residues. Trimming removed 0 bases from V and 4 bases from J, with 11 bases in between. The CDR3 loop reads CASSLEDSNYNEQFF. The CDR3 DNA reads as TGCGCCAGCAGCTTGGAGGACAGCAATTACAATGAGCAGTTCTTC.

The chain uses TRBV5-6 and TRBJ1-5; D possibly corresponds to TRBD1 (6 bases). Trimming took 4 bases from V and 2 from J, leaving 13 bases between them. CDR3 size: 15 residues. Germline V lookup: CDR1 SGHDT, CDR2 YYEEEE. This chain's CDR3 is CASSMGGWGNQPQHF. Here the CDR3 DNA reads TGTGCCAGCAGCATGGGGGGCTGGGGCAATCAGCCCCAGCATTTT.

V and J are TRBV9 and TRBJ2-7; 7 bases align to TRBD2. V shed 0 bases and J 2 bases; nucleotides not matched to a gene: 8. The CDR3 length is 16 residues. The germline V gene has CDR1 SGDLS and CDR2 YYNGEE. CDR3 loop: CASSVEGGGSPYEQYF. CDR3 bases: TGTGCCAGCAGCGTAGAGGGCGGGGGTTCCCCCTACGAGCAGTACTTC. Supplemented by reference TRBV9 and TRBJ2-7, the full variable domain reads DSGVTQTPKHLITATGQRVTLRCSPRSGDLSVYWYQQSLDQGLQFLIQYYNGEERAKGNILERFSAQQFPDLHSELNLSSLELGDSALYFCASSVEGGGSPYEQYFGPGTRLTVT.